This paragraph reports one T cell receptor beta chain. Its antigen is unknown. The CDR3 extends over 11 amino acids. Germline CDR1 MNHEY, CDR2 SVGAGI. The germline V and J ends were trimmed by 2 bases and 4 bases, with 2 bases remaining between them. These data belong to a study of somatic mutations in cytotoxic T cells in rheumatoid arthritis. Study context: Sorting by flow gave nearly 100% purity for some V beta antibody-stained T-cell populations, including V beta1+ cells sequenced for TCRB.

Overall study findings and caveats: Slight TRBV07 underrepresentation in rheumatoid arthritis patients went unadjusted for multiple comparisons. CD8+ T-cell clonality did not differ significantly between rheumatoid arthritis patients and age-matched healthy controls. Each of about an eighth of the roughly 60 patients had a largest CD8+ clone that made up more than 20% of CD8+ cells.

Assay: immunoSEQ multiplex PCR; the TCRdb copy retains only in-frame clones and omits some. The sample yields about 20,000 clones, 85% to 90% seen once. This clonotype was sampled from a woman aged 45-60 years in good health. The chain combines TRBV6-5 with TRBJ2-5; D is unresolved. The sequencing input was CD8+ T cells sorted from blood. Here the CDR3 reads CASSYRETQYF. The CDR3 DNA reads as TGTGCCAGCAGTTACCGAGAGACCCAGTACTTC.